A single sample is the source of the 12 T cell receptor beta chains below, sequenced in a study of blood T cell repertoires in COVID-19. The method was immunoSEQ multiplex PCR; TCRdb's version includes in-frame clones alone and lacks a portion of them. The sample lists about 140,000 clones, approximately 87% occurring once. The material sequenced was PBMCs or T cells enriched from blood (not recorded which). These receptors all stem from a man in his sixties who had recovered from COVID-19.

The rearrangement uses TRBV29-1 and TRBJ2-5; possible D gene TRBD1, 7 bases. With 3 bases removed from V and 7 bases from J, the gap between germline ends came to 15 bases. CDR1 and CDR2 (germline): SQVTM, ANQGSEA. CDR3 length: 13 residues. The CDR3 bases are TGCAGCGTTGAGACAGGGTTGGAGGGGACCCAGTACTTC. Its translation is CSVETGLEGTQYF.

The chain combines TRBV29-1 with TRBJ2-1, with a possible D match to TRBD2 (5 bases). Germline V gene data show CDR1 as SQVTM and CDR2 as ANQGSEA. V lost 4 bases to trimming and J lost 9 bases, with 10 bases between them. The CDR3 runs to 11 residues. The CDR3 DNA reads as TGCAGCGTTGTCTTAGCGCGTGAGCAGTTCTTC. It yields the protein CSVVLAREQFF.

J is TRBJ2-2 and V is TRBV19; tentative D call: TRBD1 (6 bases). CDR3 length: 16 amino acids. The V end was cut by 5 bases, the J end by 2 bases, with 15 bases between. Germline V CDR1 and CDR2: LNHDA, SQIVND (reference sequence). The CDR3 DNA is TGTGCCAGTAGTCTCCACCGGGGACAAAACACCGGGGAGCTGTTTTTT. As protein: CASSLHRGQNTGELFF.

The chain has TRBV10-3 and TRBJ1-6; 8 nucleotides match TRBD1. Per germline, CDR1 ENHRY and CDR2 SYGVKD. V was clipped by 7 bases and J by 7 bases; unmatched bases: 6. This CDR3 has 14 residues. The CDR3 loop reads CAIKGQGENSPLHF. DNA for the CDR3: TGTGCCATCAAAGGACAGGGCGAAAATTCACCCCTCCACTTT.

The chain links TRBV6-1 to TRBJ1-2; weak D call: TRBD1 (5 bases). The CDR3 sequence is 14 residues long. Germline V gene lookup returns CDR1 MNHNS and CDR2 SASEGT. V lost 2 bases to trimming and J lost 3 bases, with 10 bases between them. The CDR3 sequence is CASSEIGQDYGYTF. CDR3 bases: TGTGCCAGCAGTGAAATAGGACAAGACTATGGCTACACCTTC.

This chain joins TRBV25-1 and TRBJ2-7, with no clear D. Germline V CDR1 and CDR2: MGHDK, SYGVNS. CDR3 length: 13 amino acids. V lost 1 base and J 1 base, leaving 5 bases between the germline ends. In DNA form, the CDR3 reads TGTGCCAGCAGTGAATTTCCTTCCTACGAGCAGTACTTC. Translated, it gives CASSEFPSYEQYF.

The chain carries TRBV6-2 or TRBV6-3 and TRBJ2-7; 9 bases are shared with TRBD2. J gave up 3 bases and V 0 bases, and 18 bases lay outside the gene matches. This CDR3 region has 20 residues. CDR1 and CDR2 (germline): MNHEY, SVGEGT. DNA of the CDR3: TGTGCCAGCAGTTACTCGATATCCGGTGCGGGAGGGATTCAACTCTACGAGCAGTACTTC. It is translated as CASSYSISGAGGIQLYEQYF.

The chain has TRBV15 and TRBJ1-5; D unresolved. V lost 4 bases and J lost 1, with 11 bases in between. CDR1 is LNHNV, CDR2 YYDKDF, per germline (reference sequence). CDR3 length: 15 residues. The CDR3 here is CATSNPLRSNQPQHF. As DNA, the CDR3 is TGTGCCACCAGCAACCCCCTGCGGAGCAATCAGCCCCAGCATTTT.

The J gene is TRBJ1-4, the V gene TRBV11-2; the D gene is possibly TRBD1 (5 bases). There are 13 residues in the CDR3. The germline V gene encodes CDR1 SGHAT and CDR2 FQNNGV. V lost 5 bases and J lost 5, with 9 bases in between. For the CDR3, the DNA is TGTGCCAGCAGCAGGGCAGGGAATGAAAAACTGTTTTTT. Translating it yields CASSRAGNEKLFF.

The V gene is TRBV14, the J gene TRBJ2-1, with 8 bases identical to TRBD2. Germline CDR1 is SGHDN and CDR2 is FVKESK. This CDR3 spans 16 amino acids. Losses at the gene ends were 2 bases for V and 8 bases for J; bases not matched to a gene: 11. For the CDR3, the DNA is TGTGCCAGCAGCCAAAATAAGATAGCGGGGCTAGATGAGCAGTTCTTC. It is translated as CASSQNKIAGLDEQFF.

V and J are TRBV2 and TRBJ1-1; the match to TRBD1 covers 8 bases. The trim removed 6 bases at V and 4 bases at J, leaving 7 bases unmatched. Germline loops: CDR1 SNHLY, CDR2 FYNNEI. CDR3 size: 14 residues. This CDR3 is CASRLTGVFTEAFF. CDR3 nucleotide sequence: TGTGCCAGCAGACTGACAGGGGTTTTCACTGAAGCTTTCTTT.

The V call is TRBV4-1, the J call TRBJ2-2, with D hard to call. CDR1 MGHRA and CDR2 YSYEKL come from the germline V gene. The CDR3 has 13 residues. V lost 1 base and J lost 6, with 6 bases in between. The CDR3 reads CASSQVSSGELFF. The DNA of the CDR3 is TGCGCCAGCAGCCAAGTAAGCTCCGGGGAGCTGTTTTTT.